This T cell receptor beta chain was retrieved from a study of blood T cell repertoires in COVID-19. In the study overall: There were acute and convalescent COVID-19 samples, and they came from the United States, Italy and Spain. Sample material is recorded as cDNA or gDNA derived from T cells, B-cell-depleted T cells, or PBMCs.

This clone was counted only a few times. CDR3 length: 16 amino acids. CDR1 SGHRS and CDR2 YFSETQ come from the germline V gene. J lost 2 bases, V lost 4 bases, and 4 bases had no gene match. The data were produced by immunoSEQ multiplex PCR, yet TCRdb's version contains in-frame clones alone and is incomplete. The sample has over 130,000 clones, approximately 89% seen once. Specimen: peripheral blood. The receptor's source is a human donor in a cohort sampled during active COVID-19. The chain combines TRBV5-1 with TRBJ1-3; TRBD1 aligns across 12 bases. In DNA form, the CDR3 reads TGCGCCAGCAGCCAGGGACAGGGGGCCGCTGGAAACACCATATATTTT. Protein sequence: CASSQGQGAAGNTIYF.